Reported below is one T cell receptor (beta chain). Its antigen is undetermined. Treatment reported: roughly 10-day PBMC culture with coronavirus spike peptide pools or control peptides (ViraFEST assay). This sample was taken from a study of vaccination and CD4 T cells after COVID-19. Study-level results: Going from roughly 22 to 38, median SARS-CoV-2-reactive clonotypes did not rise significantly.

An Oncomine TCR Beta short-read assay was used to sequence the DNA from cultured CD4+ T cells. TCRdb redid the calling of the PCR reads with MiXCR, one entry per CDR3 protein. The sample consists of about 12,000 distinct CDR3 sequences, around three fifths of them appearing once. The material sequenced was CD4+ T cells from blood, cultured in vitro. This receptor was obtained from a human donor who had recovered from COVID-19.

CDR3 in amino acids: CASSGLAGGSYEQYF. CDR3 nucleotides: TGTGCCAGCAGTGGACTAGCGGGAGGATCCTACGAGCAGTACTTC. V and J are TRBV6-1 and TRBJ2-7, with TRBD2 matching over 13 bases. CDR1 is MNHNS, CDR2 SASEGT, per germline. J lost 1 base, V lost 4 bases, and 1 base had no gene match. CDR3 length equals 15 residues.